This TCR beta chain was sequenced in a study of beta chain features in type 1 diabetes. General study findings and limits: Moderate yet significant TCRB CDR3 shortening was seen in Type 1 diabetes patients in all four CD4+ subsets.

Looked up from germline, CDR1 is MDHEN and CDR2 is SYDVKM. This CDR3 spans 15 amino acids. Trimming took 2 bases from V and 4 from J; bases not matched to a gene: 4. The sample holds a few counts of this clone. The antigen remains undetermined. Expressed TCRB transcripts were sequenced because the entire RNA isolate underwent reverse transcription. Clones were sequenced by immunoSEQ multiplex PCR, and TCRdb holds only the in-frame ones, with some missing. Of 300,000 to 400,000 clones detected, less than 10% appear once; the ten largest clones hold roughly 0.44%. Sequences were obtained from central memory CD4+ T cells from blood. This chain links TRBV28 with TRBJ2-3; TRBD2 aligns across 9 bases. This TCR was sampled from a woman aged 18-29 years in good health. Written as DNA, the CDR3 is TGTGCCAGCAGTTTAGTAGCGGGAGTTTCAGATACGCAGTATTTT. Translated: CASSLVAGVSDTQYF.